The clone carrying this TCR beta chain was observed a handful of times. Its antigen is currently unknown. V lost 0 bases and J lost 0, with 8 bases in between. CDR3 length equals 15 residues. Germline lookup yields CDR1 ENHRY and CDR2 SYGVKD. These data come from a study of cytomegalovirus exposure and HLA in healthy donors. Use of 60 Vbeta and 13 Jbeta primers characterized the PCR. The protocol was immunoSEQ multiplex PCR, while the TCRdb copy is restricted to in-frame clones and leaves out a portion. The sample shows 90,000 to 110,000 clones, 65% to 85% of them seen only once. Points from the study as a whole: For TCR beta chains, V- and J-gene trimming was later linked to a missense DCLRE1C variant. By a later analysis, the bulk of CMV-associated TCR beta chains appeared HLA-restricted. A cluster of highly shared sequence variants was likely a sequencing artifact. In a later analysis, common viral pathogens appeared linked to several of the most significant clusters.

The clonotype originates from a man aged 18 to 30 in good health and CMV-seronegative. Sequencing was performed on PBMCs. This chain joins TRBV10-3 and TRBJ1-2, with D perhaps matching TRBD1 (6 bases). CDR3 bases: TGTGCCATCAGTGAGTCGCAGGGGACTAACTATGGCTACACCTTC. This gives the protein CAISESQGTNYGYTF.